These 26 T cell receptor beta chains originate from one sample sequenced in a study of blood T cell repertoires in COVID-19 (dated by TCRdb to 2019 to 2021). The receptor library was made with the immunoSEQ multiplex PCR assay. TCRdb's version of the immuneACCESS table is confined to in-frame rearrangements and falls short of the full clone set. An unresolved V gene accounts for under half of the shortfall where checked; the remainder is of unknown origin. In all, the sample holds around 250,000 clones, and around nine tenths of those were seen once. The top ten constitute about 1.6% of the sample. Sequencing used PBMCs or T cells enriched from blood (not recorded which). These receptor sequences come from a woman aged 45-60 years who had recovered from COVID-19.

This rearrangement joins TRBV28 to TRBJ2-7; D uncertain. The germline V and J ends were trimmed by 5 bases and 2 bases, with 7 bases remaining between them. Germline CDR1 is MDHEN and CDR2 is SYDVKM. The CDR3 sequence is 12 residues long. The CDR3 sequence is CASSHIAYEQYF. Written as DNA, the CDR3 is TGTGCCAGCAGTCATATAGCCTACGAGCAGTACTTC.

In this sample, this clone turned up a few times. The sample has other DNA sequences that encode this CDR3 too. The V call is TRBV28, the J call TRBJ1-5; possible D gene TRBD1, 5 bases. Trimming took off 6 bases at V and 7 bases at J, with 13 bases between the two ends. CDR3 length: 13 amino acids. CDR1 MDHEN and CDR2 SYDVKM come from the germline V gene. CDR3: CASSRGGGQPQHF. The CDR3 DNA reads as TGTGCCAGCAGCCGCGGGGGTGGACAGCCCCAGCATTTT.

This chain joins TRBV3-1 (or the pseudogene TRBV3-2) and TRBJ1-5, with D hard to call. This CDR3 has 12 residues. Trimming stripped 5 bases from V and 3 bases from J, with 5 bases between. Germline V gene sequence: CDR1 LGHDT, CDR2 YNNKEL (reference sequence). Here the CDR3 DNA reads TGTGCCAGCAGCTATTTCAATCAGCCCCAGCATTTT. As protein: CASSYFNQPQHF.

The chain carries TRBV4-2 and TRBJ2-1; no clear D gene. V was cut by 4 bases and J by 9 bases, with 10 bases left in between. CDR1 is LGHNA and CDR2 is YNFKEQ in the germline V gene. The CDR3 loop spans 12 amino acids. The CDR3 spells CASSLSYGEQFF. CDR3 nucleotides: TGTGCCAGCAGCCTATCCTACGGTGAGCAGTTCTTC.

This chain uses TRBV28 with TRBJ1-1, with a tentative D call TRBD1 (5 bases). CDR1 MDHEN and CDR2 SYDVKM come from the germline V gene. Trimming removed 5 bases from V and 5 bases from J, with 6 bases in between. This CDR3 region has 11 residues. Here the CDR3 reads CASSTGTEAFF. The CDR3 region has the DNA TGTGCCAGCAGTACAGGAACTGAAGCTTTCTTT. Full variable domain (rest looked up from reference TRBV28 and TRBJ1-1): DVKVTQSSRYLVKRTGEKVFLECVQDMDHENMFWYRQDPGLGLRLIYFSYDVKMKEKGDIPEGYSVSREKKERFSLILESASTNQTSMYLCASSTGTEAFFGQGTRLTVV.

The rearrangement links TRBV29-1 to TRBJ2-5; 7 nucleotides line up with TRBD2. The J segment lost 5 bases and the V segment lost 7 bases, leaving 10 bases of the junction unmatched. Germline V gives CDR1 SQVTM, CDR2 ANQGSEA. This CDR3 has 13 residues. The CDR3 region is CSAESGIGETQYF. DNA for the CDR3: TGCAGCGCCGAGAGCGGGATCGGGGAGACCCAGTACTTC.

This chain links TRBV11-2 with TRBJ2-7; 11 bases are shared with TRBD2. Germline lookup yields CDR1 SGHAT and CDR2 FQNNGV. V gave up 5 bases and J gave up 12 bases; unmatched junction bases: 12. There are 14 residues in the CDR3. The CDR3 protein is CASSLGLAGPPPYF. DNA for the CDR3: TGTGCCAGCAGCCTTGGACTAGCGGGCCCTCCCCCGTACTTC.

The V gene is TRBV5-6, the J gene TRBJ1-6, with 11 bases that match TRBD1. Germline V gene lookup returns CDR1 SGHDT and CDR2 YYEEEE. V lost 5 bases, J lost 10 bases, and 11 bases stayed unmatched. The CDR3 extends over 16 amino acids. The CDR3 is CASRSRGQGVGSPLHF. Written as DNA, the CDR3 is TGTGCCAGCAGATCAAGGGGACAGGGGGTCGGGTCACCCCTCCACTTT.

This chain uses TRBV30 with TRBJ2-2, with D tentatively TRBD2 (5 bases). CDR3 length: 14 residues. CDR1 and CDR2 (germline): GTSNPN, SVGIG (reference sequence). V dropped 2 bases and J dropped 4 bases, with 11 bases sitting between them. CDR3 nucleotide sequence: TGTGCCTGGAGTACCGGACTCCTCACCGGGGAGCTGTTTTTT. Its protein product is CAWSTGLLTGELFF.

The rearrangement joins TRBV2 to TRBJ1-2, with D unclear. This CDR3 comprises 11 residues. The V end lost 7 bases, the J end lost 13 bases, and 16 bases lay between the germline ends. Germline V lookup: CDR1 SNHLY, CDR2 FYNNEI. CDR3 protein: CASKYSSLSTF. CDR3 sequence (DNA): TGTGCCAGCAAATATTCCTCCCTCTCCACCTTC.

The chain recombines TRBV11-2 with TRBJ2-5, with D maybe TRBD1 (6 bases). CDR3 size: 16 residues. Trimming took off 4 bases at V and 4 bases at J, with 19 bases between the two ends. Germline V gene sequence: CDR1 SGHAT, CDR2 FQNNGV. The CDR3: CASSSRLQGRSETQYF. The DNA of the CDR3 is TGTGCCAGCAGCTCAAGACTACAGGGTCGTTCAGAGACCCAGTACTTC.

The chain has TRBV24-1 and TRBJ2-1; 11 bases agree with TRBD2. Germline CDR1 reads KGHDR; CDR2 reads SFDVKD. The CDR3 length is 15 residues. V was pared by 7 bases and J by 5 bases, with 6 bases of the junction left unmatched. The CDR3 loop reads CATRPGTSGNNEQFF. CDR3 nucleotide sequence: TGTGCCACCAGGCCCGGGACTAGCGGAAACAATGAGCAGTTCTTC.

The rearrangement joins TRBV7-9 to TRBJ1-5; D gene uncertain. V was pared by 5 bases and J by 11 bases, with 16 bases between. The length of the CDR3 is 13 residues. Germline-derived CDR1 and CDR2 are SEHNR and FQNEAQ (reference sequence). For the CDR3, the DNA is TGTGCCAGCAGCGATGGAGCCGGGAAAGCCCAGCATTTT. This codes for CASSDGAGKAQHF.

This chain uses TRBV7-3 with TRBJ2-1; possibly TRBD2 for D (6 bases). CDR3 size: 13 residues. CDR1 and CDR2 from the germline V gene are SGHTA and FQGTGA. V lost 5 bases and J 10 bases, leaving 15 bases between the germline ends. The CDR3 coding sequence is TGTGCCAGCAGCCGCGCACCCGGGGGAGAGCAGTTCTTC. Translation: CASSRAPGGEQFF. The variable domain in full, completed from reference TRBV7-3 and TRBJ2-1, reads GAGVSQTPSNKVTEKGKYVELRCDPISGHTALYWYRQSLGQGPEFLIYFQGTGAADDSGLPNDRFFAVRPEGSVSTLKIQRTERGDSAVYLCASSRAPGGEQFFGPGTRLTVL.

The chain joins TRBV12-3 or TRBV12-4 to TRBJ2-2; tentatively, D is TRBD2 (6 bases). V was pared by 6 bases and J by 5 bases, with 10 bases between. The CDR3 is made up of 13 amino acids. CDR3 residues: CASSRETTGELFF. DNA of the CDR3: TGTGCCAGCAGCCGGGAGACAACCGGGGAGCTGTTTTTT.

There are a few counts of this clone. The rearrangement links TRBV6-5 to TRBJ1-5; no definite D call. The CDR3 has 12 amino acids. The germline CDR1 and CDR2 sequences are MNHEY and SVGAGI. Trimming stripped 4 bases from V and 4 bases from J, with 5 bases between. The CDR3 protein is CASSFLNQPQHF. For the CDR3, the DNA is TGTGCCAGCAGTTTTCTTAATCAGCCCCAGCATTTT.

The rearrangement joins TRBV10-2 to TRBJ1-5; unclear D gene. The V gene lost 2 bases and the J gene lost 4 bases, with 9 bases spanning the gap. The length of the CDR3 is 14 residues. Germline assignment: CDR1 WSHSY and CDR2 SAAADI. The CDR3 DNA sequence: TGCGCCAGCAGTGAGGGGCAGGTTAATCAGCCCCAGCATTTT. This sequence encodes CASSEGQVNQPQHF.

The chain uses TRBV13 and TRBJ2-3; 9 bases fit TRBD2. Germline V lookup: CDR1 PRHDT, CDR2 FYEKMQ (reference sequence). Trimming at V came to 2 bases and at J to 5 bases, leaving 8 bases not matched to a gene. The length of the CDR3 is 16 residues. CDR3 sequence (DNA): TGTGCCAGCAGCTTACCGATAGCGGGAGTTAAAGATACGCAGTATTTT. It specifies CASSLPIAGVKDTQYF.

This clone was found once. V usage is TRBV30 and J usage is TRBJ1-2; maybe TRBD1 (5 bases). Looked up from germline, CDR1 is GTSNPN and CDR2 is SVGIG (reference sequence). The CDR3 sequence is 13 residues long. V lost 5 bases, J lost 4 bases, and 14 bases lay in between. CDR3 in DNA: TGTGCCTGGTCGGCGGACACGGGCTATGGCTACACCTTC. It yields the protein CAWSADTGYGYTF.

The chain combines TRBV28 with TRBJ1-5, with D possibly TRBD1 on 5 matching bases. The CDR3 length is 15 residues. The V gene lost 6 bases and the J gene lost 0 bases, with 12 bases spanning the gap. Germline CDR1 is MDHEN and CDR2 is SYDVKM. CDR3 nucleotides: TGTGCCAGCAGCCCAGGGTCTTATAGCAATCAGCCCCAGCATTTT. Translating gives CASSPGSYSNQPQHF.

The genes are TRBV11-2 and TRBJ1-6; tentatively, D is TRBD1 (6 bases). The CDR3 consists of 14 residues. Trimming removed 3 bases at V and 4 bases at J, with 7 bases between. Germline loops: CDR1 SGHAT, CDR2 FQNNGV. The CDR3 loop is CASSFTGYNSPLHF. The CDR3 DNA follows: TGTGCCAGCAGCTTTACAGGGTATAATTCACCCCTCCACTTT.

This rearrangement joins TRBV19 to TRBJ1-4, with no clear D. The CDR3 is made up of 15 amino acids. V shed 5 bases and J shed 2 bases, with 12 bases lying between them. Germline assignment: CDR1 LNHDA and CDR2 SQIVND (reference sequence). The CDR3 coding sequence is TGTGCCAGTAGTCCCCTGAGGAACACTAATGAAAAACTGTTTTTT. It is translated as CASSPLRNTNEKLFF.

The J gene is TRBJ2-1, the V gene TRBV9; D might be TRBD2 (6 bases). The CDR3 has 14 residues. Germline V gene lookup returns CDR1 SGDLS and CDR2 YYNGEE. The V end was cut by 0 bases, the J end by 5 bases, with 9 bases between. For the CDR3, the DNA is TGTGCCAGCAGCGTAGCGGGAGCGAACAATGAGCAGTTCTTC. Its protein is CASSVAGANNEQFF.

This rearrangement joins TRBV19 to TRBJ1-2, with 8 bases identical to TRBD1. The V segment lost 5 bases and the J segment 5 bases; nucleotides outside the gene matches: 10. Germline CDR1 reads LNHDA; CDR2 reads SQIVND (reference sequence). This CDR3 comprises 15 residues. The CDR3 sequence is CASSVRDRHVYGYTF. The CDR3 region has the DNA TGTGCCAGTAGTGTCCGGGACAGGCACGTGTATGGCTACACCTTC.

This chain uses TRBV5-1 with TRBJ1-2, with 8 bases matching TRBD1. J gave up 8 bases and V 0 bases, and 9 bases lay outside the gene matches. Germline V gene sequence: CDR1 SGHRS, CDR2 YFSETQ. This CDR3 is built from 15 residues. CDR3 region: CASSLGGQGSSGYTF. CDR3 DNA: TGCGCCAGCAGCTTGGGCGGACAGGGCTCGAGCGGCTACACCTTC.

The V gene is TRBV12-3 or TRBV12-4, the J gene TRBJ1-2, with D possibly TRBD1 on 6 matching bases. CDR3 size: 13 residues. Deletions cut 6 bases from V and 4 bases from J, with 12 bases between. CDR3 DNA: TGTGCCAGCAGCCGACAGGCGGTCTATGGCTACACCTTC. This codes for CASSRQAVYGYTF.